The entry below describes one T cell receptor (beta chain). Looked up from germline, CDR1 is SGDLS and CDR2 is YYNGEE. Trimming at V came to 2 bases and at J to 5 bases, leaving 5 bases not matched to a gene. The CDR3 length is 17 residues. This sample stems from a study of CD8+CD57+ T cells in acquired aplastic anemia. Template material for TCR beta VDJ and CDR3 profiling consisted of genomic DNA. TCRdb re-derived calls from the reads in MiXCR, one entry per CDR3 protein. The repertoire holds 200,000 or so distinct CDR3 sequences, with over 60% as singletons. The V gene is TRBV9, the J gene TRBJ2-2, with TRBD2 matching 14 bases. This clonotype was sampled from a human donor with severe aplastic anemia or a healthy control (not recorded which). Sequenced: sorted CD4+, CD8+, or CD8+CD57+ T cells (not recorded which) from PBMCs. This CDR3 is CASSVGLAGEVTGELFF. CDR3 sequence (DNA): TGTGCCAGCAGCGTGGGACTAGCGGGAGAGGTGACCGGGGAGCTGTTTTTT. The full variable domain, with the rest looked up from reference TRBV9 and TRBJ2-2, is DSGVTQTPKHLITATGQRVTLRCSPRSGDLSVYWYQQSLDQGLQFLIQYYNGEERAKGNILERFSAQQFPDLHSELNLSSLELGDSALYFCASSVGLAGEVTGELFFGEGSRLTVL.